This T cell receptor (beta chain) was retrieved from a study of T cells after yellow fever vaccination. General study findings and limits: Repertoires sorted by FACS could include abundant clonotypes that are contaminants from the bulk population.

TCRdb itself ran the 5' RACE reads through MiXCR, one entry per CDR3 protein. The sample yields roughly 330,000 distinct CDR3 sequences, about 6.6% seen once. About this clonotype: The antigen remains undetermined.

In germline, CDR1 is SGHVS, CDR2 FQNEAQ. With V trimmed by 10 bases and J by 1 base, 4 bases remained unmatched. This CDR3 is built from 12 residues. The chain carries TRBV7-8 and TRBJ2-7; TRBD1 aligns across 7 bases. The sequence was collected from a man between 18 and 35 years old who received the YFV17D yellow fever vaccine. The sequences come from PBMCs, collected about 49 days after the first yellow fever vaccination. CDR3 sequence: CATRDRSYEQYF. The DNA for the CDR3 is TGTGCCACCCGGGACAGATCCTACGAGCAGTACTTC.